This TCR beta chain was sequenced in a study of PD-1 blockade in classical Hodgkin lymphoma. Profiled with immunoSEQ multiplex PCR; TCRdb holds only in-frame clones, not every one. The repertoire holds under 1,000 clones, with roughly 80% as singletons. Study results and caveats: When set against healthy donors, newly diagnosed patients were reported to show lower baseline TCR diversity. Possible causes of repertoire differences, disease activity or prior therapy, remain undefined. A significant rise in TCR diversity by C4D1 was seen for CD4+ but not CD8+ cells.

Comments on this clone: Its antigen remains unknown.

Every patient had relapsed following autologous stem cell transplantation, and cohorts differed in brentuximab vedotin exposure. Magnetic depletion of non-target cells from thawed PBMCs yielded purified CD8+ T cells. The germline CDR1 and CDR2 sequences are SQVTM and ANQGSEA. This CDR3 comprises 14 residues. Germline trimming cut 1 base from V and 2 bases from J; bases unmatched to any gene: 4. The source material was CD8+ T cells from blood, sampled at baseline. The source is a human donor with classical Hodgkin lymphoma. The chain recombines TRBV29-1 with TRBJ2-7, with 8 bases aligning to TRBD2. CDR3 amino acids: CSVEAPGLAYEQYF. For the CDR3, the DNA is TGCAGCGTTGAAGCCCCGGGACTAGCCTACGAGCAGTACTTC.